The 14 T cell receptor beta chains listed next were all sequenced from one sample in a study of tumor-infiltrating lymphocytes in primary liver carcinoma (TCRdb year 2017). Without any cell sorting, total RNA and DNA were co-extracted from 20-30 mg of bulk tissue using the AllPrep DNA/RNA mini kit. The instrument was an Illumina HiSeq 2500. Starting from around 500 ng total RNA, TCRbeta-specific cDNA was produced by reverse transcription with a constant-region primer and ProtoScript II reverse transcriptase. Construction of the TCRbeta libraries relied on three nested rounds of multiplex PCR, following a slightly modified ARM-PCR procedure. Each of the first two PCR rounds ran for approximately 10 cycles using multiplex TRBV1-TRBV30 forward primers together with a Cbeta reverse primer. TCRdb reran the public reads through fastp at Q25 and MiXCR, keeping productive beta chains. Entries that share a CDR3 protein sequence are merged under the most common genes and DNA. This sample lists some 120,000 distinct CDR3 sequences; 64% were detected once. Around 8.4% of the sample comes from the top ten.

Sequenced input: liver tumor tissue from sampling region 3. Interpreted using the paper, the cell subset or site label stands for: tumor region T3, left-lateral pole. All receptors derive from a woman in her sixties or seventies with primary liver carcinoma and hepatitis B virus infection.

In regard to this clonotype: This likely comes from a read error, as the CDR3 has no conserved phenylalanine or tryptophan at its end. No DNA is shown, since the ends of the CDR3 on it are uncertain; the CDR3 is the one TCRdb lists. The chain is built from TRBV12-5 and TRBJ2-1. A total of 11 residues make up the CDR3, ends included. The germline V gene has CDR1 LGHNT and CDR2 FRNRAP. The CDR3 sequence is CASGFCNEHFL.

The V gene is TRBV28, the J gene TRBJ2-5; D ambiguous. The CDR3 has 14 amino acids. V lost 7 bases and J lost 1, with 13 bases in between. CDR1 is MDHEN, CDR2 SYDVKM, per germline. In nucleotides, the CDR3 is TGTGCCAGCACAGGAGTACCCCTCCAAGAGACCCAGTACTTC. Its translation is CASTGVPLQETQYF.

Comment on this clonotype: The germline gene is not matched at one end of the junction; a read error may be the cause. The rearrangement uses TRBV29-1 and TRBJ2-5; D perhaps matches TRBD2 (5 bases). Germline CDR1 is SQVTM and CDR2 is ANQGSEA. The CDR3 extends over 15 amino acids. The CDR3 protein is CSAGSGGDGLETQHF. CDR3 coding DNA: TGCAGCGCGGGGAGCGGCGGAGACGGATTAGAGACCCAGCACTTC.

This clonotype has ten or more counts. V is TRBV7-9 and J is TRBJ2-5; the match to TRBD2 covers 10 bases. J lost 4 bases, V lost 3 bases, and 8 bases had no gene match. Germline values: CDR1 SEHNR, CDR2 FQNEAQ (reference sequence). The CDR3 sequence is 16 residues long. The CDR3 reads CASSFIAGGSGETQYF. Here the CDR3 DNA reads TGTGCCAGCAGCTTTATAGCGGGAGGATCGGGAGAGACCCAGTACTTC.

This clonotype was seen at least ten times. The CDR3 region has the DNA TGTGCCAGCAGTCCCCGACAGGGACCCGTGTACAATCAGCCCCAGCATTTT. Residues: CASSPRQGPVYNQPQHF. The V gene is TRBV6-1, the J gene TRBJ1-5; 7 positions match TRBD1. CDR1 is MNHNS and CDR2 is SASEGT in the germline V gene. CDR3 length: 17 amino acids. The trim removed 5 bases at V and 3 bases at J, leaving 13 bases unmatched.

This clonotype was observed many times. The chain has TRBV6-1 and TRBJ2-1; weak D call: TRBD2 (7 bases). The V end lost 7 bases, the J end lost 7 bases, and 26 bases lay between the germline ends. This CDR3 spans 17 amino acids. CDR1 is MNHNS and CDR2 is SASEGT in the germline V gene. The CDR3 sequence is CASTKKEGGLRANEQFF. CDR3 DNA sequence: TGTGCCAGCACCAAGAAAGAGGGGGGACTACGGGCGAATGAGCAGTTCTTC.

The chain recombines TRBV4-2 with TRBJ2-4; the match to TRBD1 covers 7 bases. The CDR3 sequence is 18 residues long. CDR1 LGHNA and CDR2 YNFKEQ come from the germline V gene. J was trimmed by 9 bases and V by 2 bases; bases with no gene match: 19. The CDR3 sequence is CASSQSYTTGTAESIQYF. The CDR3 coding sequence is TGTGCCAGCAGCCAATCCTACACAACAGGGACAGCCGAAAGCATTCAGTACTTC.

A note on this clonotype: The junction departs from germline at one end; a sequencing error may be responsible. The chain combines TRBV11-2 with TRBJ1-2; the D is unclear. Germline V lookup: CDR1 SGHAT, CDR2 FQNNGV. The CDR3 is made up of 13 amino acids. This CDR3 is CASSLVSNYGYTF. For the CDR3, the DNA is TGTGCCAGTAGCTTAGTCAGCAACTATGGCTACACCTTC.

A word on this clonotype: The germline gene is not matched at one end of the junction; a read error may be the cause. J is TRBJ1-1 and V is TRBV7-9; D might be TRBD1 (5 bases). The CDR3 length is 15 residues. Germline CDR1 reads SEHNR; CDR2 reads FQNEAQ (reference sequence). The CDR3: CAGSLVGGTNTEAFF. CDR3 coding DNA: TGTGCCGGCAGCTTAGTTGGGGGAACGAACACTGAAGCTTTCTTT.

The V gene is TRBV5-1, the J gene TRBJ2-5, with D tentatively TRBD1 (5 bases). Germline CDR1 is SGHRS and CDR2 is YFSETQ. The CDR3 has 14 residues. V lost 2 bases, J lost 5 bases, and 13 bases lay in between. CDR3 sequence: CASSFDQGRETQYF. CDR3 sequence (DNA): TGCGCCAGCAGCTTCGACCAGGGTCGGGAGACCCAGTACTTC.

This clonotype was seen a single time. This may be a read error: a much more frequent sequence differs by one nucleotide. The chain employs TRBV12-3 or TRBV12-4 and TRBJ2-1, with D perhaps TRBD2 (5 bases). The CDR3 runs 15 residues. CDR3 in amino acids: CDSSLEANLGEEQFF. The CDR3 DNA sequence: TGTGACAGCAGTTTAGAGGCGAACCTCGGGGAGGAGCAGTTCTTC.

This clonotype was picked up many times. This chain joins TRBV29-1 and TRBJ2-7, with D perhaps matching TRBD1 or TRBD2 (5 bases each). The CDR3 loop spans 14 amino acids. The germline V and J ends were trimmed by 3 bases and 0 bases, with 12 bases remaining between them. CDR1 is SQVTM, CDR2 ANQGSEA, per germline. The CDR3 sequence is CSVDGWDGSYEQYF. CDR3 nucleotide sequence: TGCAGCGTTGATGGCTGGGACGGCTCCTACGAGCAGTACTTC.

Points on this clonotype: A much bigger clone sits one base away, suggesting this may be a read error. V gene TRBV5-1 combines with J gene TRBJ2-1; 8 bases agree with TRBD1. The CDR3 consists of 17 residues. The V gene's germline CDR1 is SGHRS and CDR2 YFSETQ. The V and J ends lost 3 bases and 9 bases, in that order; junction bases with no gene match: 17. In DNA, the CDR3 is TGCGCCAGCAGCTCGCCCCAGACAGGGGCGGCTAGCAGTGAGCAGTTCTTC. This encodes CASSSPQTGAASSEQFF.

Ten or more counts support this clonotype. V and J are TRBV4-2 and TRBJ2-5; the D gene could be TRBD1 or TRBD2 (6 bases each). Germline CDR1 is LGHNA and CDR2 is YNFKEQ. There are 17 residues in the CDR3. Trimming cost V 1 base and J 5 bases, with 20 bases left between them. The CDR3 DNA sequence: TGTGCCAGCAGCCAAGGGGGGGCTAGGCGTACGAGGGAGACCCAGTACTTC. It specifies CASSQGGARRTRETQYF.